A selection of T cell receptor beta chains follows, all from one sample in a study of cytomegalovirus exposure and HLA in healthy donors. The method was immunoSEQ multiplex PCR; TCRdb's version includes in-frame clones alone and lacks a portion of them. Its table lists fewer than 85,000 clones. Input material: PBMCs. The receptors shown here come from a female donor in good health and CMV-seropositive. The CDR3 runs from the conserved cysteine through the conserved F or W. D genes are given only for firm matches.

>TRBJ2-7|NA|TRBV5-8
TGTGCCAGCGACAGGCATCTTGACGAGCAGTACTTC
CASDRHLDEQYF
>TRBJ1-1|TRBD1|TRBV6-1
TGTGCCAGCAGACTTCAGGGGGCACACACTGAAGCTTTCTTT
CASRLQGAHTEAFF
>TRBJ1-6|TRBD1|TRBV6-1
TGTGCCAGCAGTGCGGGGACAGGGGTTGAATCACCCCTCCACTTT
CASSAGTGVESPLHF
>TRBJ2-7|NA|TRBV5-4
TGTGCCAGCAGCTCTCCTAGCTTCTACGAGCAGTACTTC
CASSSPSFYEQYF
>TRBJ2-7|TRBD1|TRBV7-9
TGTGCCAGCAGCCCGGGACAGTCCTCCTACGAGCAGTACTTC
CASSPGQSSYEQYF
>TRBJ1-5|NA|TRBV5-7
TGTGCCAGCAGCCGGAACTGGGGGCCCCCTCAGCCCCAGCATTTT
CASSRNWGPPQPQHF
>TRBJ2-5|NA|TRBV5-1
TGCGCCAGCAGCTCCCCCAACGAGGAGACCCAGTACTTC
CASSSPNEETQYF
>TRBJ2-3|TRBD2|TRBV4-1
TGCGCCAGCAGCCAAGAGCGAGGGAGGAGCGGGGGATCCACAGATACGCAGTATTTT
CASSQERGRSGGSTDTQYF
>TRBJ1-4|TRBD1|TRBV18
TGTGCCAGCTCACCCTCGGACAGGTCTGAAAAACTGTTTTTT
CASSPSDRSEKLFF
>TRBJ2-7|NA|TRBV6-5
TGTGCCAGCAGTTACTCGAACACGGGGTACGAGCAGTACTTC
CASSYSNTGYEQYF
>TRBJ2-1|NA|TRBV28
TGTGCCAGCAGTCCCCCCGCCCGGGTTAATGAGCAGTTCTTC
CASSPPARVNEQFF
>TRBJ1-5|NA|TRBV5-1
TGCGCCAGCAGCTTGACACCGAATCAGCCCCAGCATTTT
CASSLTPNQPQHF
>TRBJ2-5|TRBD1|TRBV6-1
TGTGCCAGCAGTGGGACAGGGACAGAGACCCAGTACTTC
CASSGTGTETQYF
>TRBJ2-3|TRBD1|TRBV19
TGTGCCAGTAGTAGGACAGGTATAACAGATACGCAGTATTTT
CASSRTGITDTQYF
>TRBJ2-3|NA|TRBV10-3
TGTGCCATCAGTGCATCGGGAGCGGCAACAGATACGCAGTATTTT
CAISASGAATDTQYF
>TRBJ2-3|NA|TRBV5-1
TGCGCCAGCAGCTTGACAGGGCTCGTGGGCCCAGATACGCAGTATTTT
CASSLTGLVGPDTQYF
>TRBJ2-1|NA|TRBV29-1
TGCAGCGTTGTGTGGCAGGGGCTTGGGTATGAGCAGTTCTTC
CSVVWQGLGYEQFF
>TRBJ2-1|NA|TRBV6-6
TGTGCCAGCAGTTACTCCTCCGGGCGGGGCAATGAGCAGTTCTTC
CASSYSSGRGNEQFF
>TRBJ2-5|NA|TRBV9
TGTGCCGCTCCTGGTCGAAGCGAGACCCAGTACTTC
CAAPGRSETQYF
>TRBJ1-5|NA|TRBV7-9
TGTGCCAGCAGCTTGACAGCTAATCAGCCCCAGCATTTT
CASSLTANQPQHF
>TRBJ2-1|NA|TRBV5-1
TGCGCCAGCAGCTCCGGGACAAGCGTGGGCGATGAGCAGTTCTTC
CASSSGTSVGDEQFF
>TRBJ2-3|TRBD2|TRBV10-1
TGCGCCAGCAGACCCACTAGCGGGAGAGGGGATACGCAGTATTTT
CASRPTSGRGDTQYF
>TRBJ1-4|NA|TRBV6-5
TGTGCCAGCAGGGGGAGGACTAATGAAAAACTGTTTTTT
CASRGRTNEKLFF
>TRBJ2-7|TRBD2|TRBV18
TGTGCCAGCTCACCAACGAGCGGGAGGACGCTCGAGCAGTACTTC
CASSPTSGRTLEQYF
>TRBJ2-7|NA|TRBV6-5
TGTGCCAGCAGACCAGACAGGTCCTACGAGCAGTACTTC
CASRPDRSYEQYF
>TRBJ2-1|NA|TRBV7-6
TGTGCCAGCAGCAGAGGGGGCAATGAGCAGTTCTTC
CASSRGGNEQFF
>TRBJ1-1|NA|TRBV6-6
TGTGCCAGCTCCCTATCGAACACTGAAGCTTTCTTT
CASSLSNTEAFF
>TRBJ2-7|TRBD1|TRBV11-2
TGTGCCAGCAGCGGGGGGACAGGGGTCCCCTACGAGCAGTACTTC
CASSGGTGVPYEQYF
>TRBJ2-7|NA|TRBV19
TGTGCCAGTAGTATAGACTCCAGACGGGTCTACGAGCAGTACTTC
CASSIDSRRVYEQYF
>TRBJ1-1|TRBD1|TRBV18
TGTGCCAGCTCACGACAGGGGGGGCAGAACACTGAAGCTTTCTTT
CASSRQGGQNTEAFF
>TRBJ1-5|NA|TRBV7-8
TGTGCCAGCAGCTTAAGCGCTATTGAGCCCCAGCATTTT
CASSLSAIEPQHF
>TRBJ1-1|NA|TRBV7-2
TGTGCCAGCAGCTTACAGAGGGACACTGAAGCTTTCTTT
CASSLQRDTEAFF
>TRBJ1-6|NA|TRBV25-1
TGTGCCAGCAGTGGGACAGAATATAATTCACCCCTCCACTTT
CASSGTEYNSPLHF
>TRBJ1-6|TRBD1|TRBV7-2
TGTGCCAGCCGACAGGGGTCGGGGAATTCACCCCTCCACTTT
CASRQGSGNSPLHF
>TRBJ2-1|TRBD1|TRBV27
TGTGCCAGCAGACTACGGACAGGGGTGTCCTACAATGAGCAGTTCTTC
CASRLRTGVSYNEQFF
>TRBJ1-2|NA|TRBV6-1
TGTGCCAGCACCGAGGGGGGGAACTATGGCTACACCTTC
CASTEGGNYGYTF
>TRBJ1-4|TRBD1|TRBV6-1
TGTGCCAGCAGTAGGGGGCGAGCAACTAATGAAAAACTGTTTTTT
CASSRGRATNEKLFF
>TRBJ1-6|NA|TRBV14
TGTGCCAGCAGCCAAGATCGCCAGGGAGGTCGTAGCTCCTATAATTCACCCCTCCACTTT
CASSQDRQGGRSSYNSPLHF
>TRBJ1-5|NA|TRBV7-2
TGTGCCAGCAGCCGGCCCAGGGTAAACCATTTT
CASSRPRVNHF
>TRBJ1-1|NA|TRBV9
TGTGCCAGCAGCGTAGGAAACCAGGGAAATGGGGCTGAAGCTTTCTTT
CASSVGNQGNGAEAFF
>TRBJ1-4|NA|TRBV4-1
TGCGCCAGCAGCCAATTCAGGGAGGACGGGAATGAAAAACTGTTTTTT
CASSQFREDGNEKLFF
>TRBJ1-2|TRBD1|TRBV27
TGTGCCAGCAGTTTATCAGCGCGCATCGGGACAGTCTATGGCTACACCTTC
CASSLSARIGTVYGYTF